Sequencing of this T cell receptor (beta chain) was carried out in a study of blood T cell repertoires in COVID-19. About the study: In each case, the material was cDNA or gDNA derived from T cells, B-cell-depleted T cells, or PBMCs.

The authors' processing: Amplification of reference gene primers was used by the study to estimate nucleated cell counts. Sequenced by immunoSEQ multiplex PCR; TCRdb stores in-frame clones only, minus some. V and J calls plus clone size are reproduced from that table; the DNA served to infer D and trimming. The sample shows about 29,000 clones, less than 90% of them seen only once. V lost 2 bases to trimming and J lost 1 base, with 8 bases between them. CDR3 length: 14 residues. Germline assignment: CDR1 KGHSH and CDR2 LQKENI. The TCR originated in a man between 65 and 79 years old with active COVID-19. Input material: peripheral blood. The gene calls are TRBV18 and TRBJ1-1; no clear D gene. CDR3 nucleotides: TGTGCCAGCTCACCAGGCACAAAGAACACTGAAGCTTTCTTT. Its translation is CASSPGTKNTEAFF.